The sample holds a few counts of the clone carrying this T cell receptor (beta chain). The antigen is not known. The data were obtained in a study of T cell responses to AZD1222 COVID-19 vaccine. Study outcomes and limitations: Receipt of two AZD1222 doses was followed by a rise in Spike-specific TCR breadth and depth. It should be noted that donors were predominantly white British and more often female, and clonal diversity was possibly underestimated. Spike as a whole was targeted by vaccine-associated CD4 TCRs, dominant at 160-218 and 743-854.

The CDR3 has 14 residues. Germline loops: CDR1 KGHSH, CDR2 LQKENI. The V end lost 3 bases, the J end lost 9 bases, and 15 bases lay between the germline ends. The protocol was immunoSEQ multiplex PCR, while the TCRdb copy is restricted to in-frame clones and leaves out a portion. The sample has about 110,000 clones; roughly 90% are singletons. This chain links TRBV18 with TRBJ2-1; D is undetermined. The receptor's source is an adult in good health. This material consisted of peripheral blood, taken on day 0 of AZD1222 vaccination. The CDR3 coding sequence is TGTGCCAGCTCACCCGTGCCTCGTTCGCCTGAGCAGTTCTTC. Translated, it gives CASSPVPRSPEQFF.